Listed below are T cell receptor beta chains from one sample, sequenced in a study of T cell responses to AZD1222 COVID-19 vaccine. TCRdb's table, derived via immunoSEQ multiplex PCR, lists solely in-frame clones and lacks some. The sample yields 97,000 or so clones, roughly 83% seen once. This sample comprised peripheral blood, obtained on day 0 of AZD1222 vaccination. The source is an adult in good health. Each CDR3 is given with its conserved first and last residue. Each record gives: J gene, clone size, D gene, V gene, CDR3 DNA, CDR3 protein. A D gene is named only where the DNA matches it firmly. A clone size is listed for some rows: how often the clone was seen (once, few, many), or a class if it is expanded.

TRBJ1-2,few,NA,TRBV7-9,TGTGCCAGCAGCTTATTCCCGGGAGTTTATGGCTACACCTTC,CASSLFPGVYGYTF
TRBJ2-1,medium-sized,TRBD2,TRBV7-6,TGTGCCAGCAGCTTAGCGTGGGTAGCGGGAGGGGATGAGCAGTTCTTC,CASSLAWVAGGDEQFF
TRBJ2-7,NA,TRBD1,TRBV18,TGTGCCAGCTCACTGTGGCAGGGGGTATACGAGCAGTACTTC,CASSLWQGVYEQYF
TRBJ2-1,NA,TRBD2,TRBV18,TGTGCCAGCTCACCTGGGCTAGCGGGATACGGCTTCTTC,CASSPGLAGYGFF
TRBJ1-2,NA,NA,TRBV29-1,TGCAGCGTTTTCTGGCCCACCCCCTATGGCTACACCTTC,CSVFWPTPYGYTF
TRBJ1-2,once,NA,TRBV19,TGTGCCAGTAGACAGGCCCACAGCCCTCGTGGCTACACCTTC,CASRQAHSPRGYTF
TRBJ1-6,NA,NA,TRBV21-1,TGTGCCAGCAGCAAAGTGGGGCGTGGGTACTATAATTCACCCCTCCACTTT,CASSKVGRGYYNSPLHF
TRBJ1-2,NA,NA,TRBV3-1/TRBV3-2,TGTGCCAGCAGCCTGGACGTCGGCACCAAGAAAGGCTACACCTTC,CASSLDVGTKKGYTF
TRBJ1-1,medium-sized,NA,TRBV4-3,TGCGCCAGCAGCCAAGAAGCTGAATCTGAAGCTTTCTTT,CASSQEAESEAFF
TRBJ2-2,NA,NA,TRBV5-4,TGTGCCAGCAGCCGGTCGGACCGACCGAACACCGGGGAGCTGTTTTTT,CASSRSDRPNTGELFF
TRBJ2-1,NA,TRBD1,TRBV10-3,TGTGCCATCAGTGTTCGGGGCCAGGGGGTCGGTGAGCAGTTCTTC,CAISVRGQGVGEQFF
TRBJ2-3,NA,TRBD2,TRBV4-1,TGCGCCAGCAGCCGCGCTCTAGCGGGAGAAACAGATACGCAGTATTTT,CASSRALAGETDTQYF
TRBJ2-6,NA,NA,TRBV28,TGTGCCGAAGGGGCTGGGGCCAACGTCCTGACTTTC,CAEGAGANVLTF
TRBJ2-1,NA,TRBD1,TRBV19,TGTGCCAGTAGCCGACAGGGAAGTGTACGCAATGAGCAGTTCTTC,CASSRQGSVRNEQFF
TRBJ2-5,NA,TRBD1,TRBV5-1,TGCGCCAGCAGTCCCGGGACAGGGGGCGGAGAGACCCAGTACTTC,CASSPGTGGGETQYF
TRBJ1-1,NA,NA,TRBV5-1,TGCGCCAGCAGCTTGCGTCAGGGTATGAACACTGAAGCTTTCTTT,CASSLRQGMNTEAFF
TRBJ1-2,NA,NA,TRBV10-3,TGTGCCATCAGTGAGTTAACAGGGACCCTCTATGGCTACACCTTC,CAISELTGTLYGYTF
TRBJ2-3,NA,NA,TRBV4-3,TGCGCCAGCAGCCAAGATATCCCACAAGGGTCTAACACAGATACGCAGTATTTT,CASSQDIPQGSNTDTQYF
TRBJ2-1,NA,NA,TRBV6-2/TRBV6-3,TGTGCCAGCAGTTATACCCGGGCTGGGAACAATGAGCAGTTCTTC,CASSYTRAGNNEQFF
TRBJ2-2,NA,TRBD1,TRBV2,TGTGCCAGCAGTTCTTCCAGGGGGCCGGGCACCGGGGAGCTGTTTTTT,CASSSSRGPGTGELFF
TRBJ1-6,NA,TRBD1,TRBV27,TGTGCCAGCAGTCCCGGGACAGTAAGTTCACCCCTCCACTTT,CASSPGTVSSPLHF
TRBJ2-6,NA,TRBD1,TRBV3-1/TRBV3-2,TGTGCCAGCACCGGGACAGGTGGGGCCAACGTCCTGACTTTC,CASTGTGGANVLTF
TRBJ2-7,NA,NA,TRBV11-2,TGTGCCAGCAGCCCGACTCGGAGGGACGAGCAGTACTTC,CASSPTRRDEQYF
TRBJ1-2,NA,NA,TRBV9,TGTGCCAGCAGCGTAGAGGCAGACTATGGCTACACCTTC,CASSVEADYGYTF
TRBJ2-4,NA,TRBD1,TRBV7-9,TGTGCCAGCAGCCGGGGACAGGGGGCCTCTCTAGCCAAAAACATTCAGTACTTC,CASSRGQGASLAKNIQYF
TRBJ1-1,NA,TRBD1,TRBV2,TGTGCCAGCAGTGATGACAGGGGGTACACTGAAGCTTTCTTT,CASSDDRGYTEAFF
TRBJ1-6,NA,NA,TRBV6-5,TGTGCCAGCAGTTACTCGACACAGGGTTACAATTCACCCCTCCACTTT,CASSYSTQGYNSPLHF
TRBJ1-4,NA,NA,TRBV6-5,TGTGCCAGCAGTTACACAAGGGTCACGGGCAATGAAAAACTGTTTTTT,CASSYTRVTGNEKLFF
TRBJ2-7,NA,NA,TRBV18,TGTGCCAGCTCATCAGGGGCCAACTCCTACGAGCAGTACTTC,CASSSGANSYEQYF
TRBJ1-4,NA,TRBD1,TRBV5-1,TGCGCCAGCAGCCGGACAGGGAGTAATGAAAAACTGTTTTTT,CASSRTGSNEKLFF
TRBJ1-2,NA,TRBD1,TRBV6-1,TGTGCCAGCAGTGAATATAGCGGACAGGGGGCGCCAGGCTACACCTTC,CASSEYSGQGAPGYTF
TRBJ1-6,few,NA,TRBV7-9,TGTGCCAGCAGCTTATCGGGGGTGGGTTCACCCCTCCACTTT,CASSLSGVGSPLHF
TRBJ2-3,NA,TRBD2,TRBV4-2,TGTGCCAGCAGCCAAGACGGGGGACTAGCGGGTTCTAGCACAGATACGCAGTATTTT,CASSQDGGLAGSSTDTQYF
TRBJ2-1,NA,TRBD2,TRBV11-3,TGTGCCAGCAGCCCCCGGGTGATTAGCGGGGGGGCAAATGAGCAGTTCTTC,CASSPRVISGGANEQFF
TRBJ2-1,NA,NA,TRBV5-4,TGTGCCAGCAGCTTGGAGGGGGGCACATCCAATGAGCAGTTCTTC,CASSLEGGTSNEQFF
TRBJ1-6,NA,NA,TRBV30,TGTGCCTGGACGGGCCGGGCGGGTTCACCCCTCCACTTT,CAWTGRAGSPLHF
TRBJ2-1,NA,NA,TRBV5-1,TGCGCCAGCAGCTTGAATGGTGTACGGGGAGTGAATGAGCAGTTCTTC,CASSLNGVRGVNEQFF
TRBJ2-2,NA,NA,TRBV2,TGTGCCAGCAGTGAATTCTCCCGGGAGCTGTTTTTT,CASSEFSRELFF
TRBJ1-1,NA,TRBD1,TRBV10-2,TGCGCCAGCAGGGGGACAGGAGGTGAAGCTTTCTTT,CASRGTGGEAFF
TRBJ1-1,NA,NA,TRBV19,TGTGCCAGTAGTATCTGGGGGACCATGAACACTGAAGCTTTCTTT,CASSIWGTMNTEAFF